The clone carrying this TCR beta chain showed up just once. Its target is not known. The data stem from a study of OX40 agonist ivuxolimab in advanced cancers. Overall study: From roughly 23 to 85 years was the age range, with a mean of around 60 years, and 65% to 90% were male.

The repertoire was sequenced with immunoSEQ multiplex PCR; TCRdb's copy has only in-frame clones and lacks some. Among 60,000 or so clones listed, about 84% were seen once. Germline CDR1 and CDR2: SGHTS and YDEGEE. This CDR3 has 12 residues. The V gene lost 3 bases and the J gene lost 11 bases, with 14 bases spanning the gap. Notes on the study in general: Clonal expansion was seen in CD4+ and CD8+ blood T cells by week 6 at 0.1 to 3.0 mg/kg. Low normalized T-cell clonal expansion was also seen in some nonresponders. Some of the lowest clonal expansion was seen in partial responders at 0.1-3.0 mg/kg.

The receptor's source is an adult with an advanced solid tumor such as melanoma, head and neck, liver or kidney cancer. The sequencing used CD4+ or CD8+ T cells sorted from blood, collected in a trial of the OX40 agonist ivuxolimab. This chain uses TRBV5-8 with TRBJ1-2; weak D call: TRBD1 (6 bases). The CDR3 DNA reads as TGTGCCAGCAGCTACGGGACATTTGGTTACACCTTC. Amino acid sequence: CASSYGTFGYTF.